The 4 T cell receptor beta chains below all came from one sample that was sequenced in a study of blood T cell repertoires in COVID-19. TCRdb's copy holds only in-frame clones and misses some; the assay was immunoSEQ multiplex PCR. The sample yields some 150,000 clones, roughly 83% seen once. The sample comprised PBMCs or T cells enriched from blood (not recorded which). These receptors all stem from a man in his fifties who had recovered from COVID-19.

This clone was recorded only once. The chain recombines TRBV2 with TRBJ2-7; tentative D call: TRBD1 (6 bases). The ends were cut back, 8 bases at V and 9 bases at J, with 20 bases in the middle. CDR1 is SNHLY, CDR2 FYNNEI, per germline. The CDR3 consists of 13 residues. CDR3 loop: CASYGELRRGQYF. Written as DNA, the CDR3 is TGTGCCAGCTATGGGGAACTTCGCAGGGGGCAGTACTTC.

V is TRBV19 and J is TRBJ1-6; 7 positions agree with TRBD1. The CDR3 consists of 14 residues. J was trimmed by 5 bases and V by 6 bases; bases with no gene match: 4. Looked up from germline, CDR1 is LNHDA and CDR2 is SQIVND (reference sequence). Here the CDR3 DNA reads TGTGCCAGTAGGGAGACAGGGAATAATTCACCCCTCCACTTT. Amino acid sequence: CASRETGNNSPLHF.

This chain connects TRBV11-3 to TRBJ2-7; a possible D gene is TRBD1 (6 bases). Trimming pared 6 bases from V and 3 bases from J, leaving 12 bases between. CDR3 size: 13 residues. Per the germline V gene, CDR1 is SGHNT and CDR2 is YENEEA. CDR3 amino acids: CASSSTGYYEQYF. The CDR3 DNA is TGTGCCAGCAGTTCGACAGGTTACTACGAGCAGTACTTC.

The J gene is TRBJ1-5, the V gene TRBV3-1 (or the pseudogene TRBV3-2); D uncertain. The germline V and J ends were trimmed by 5 bases and 3 bases, with 8 bases remaining between them. The CDR3 totals 13 residues. Germline CDR1 LGHDT, CDR2 YNNKEL (reference sequence). The CDR3 protein is CASSSDYNQPQHF. The DNA for the CDR3 is TGTGCCAGCAGCTCGGACTACAATCAGCCCCAGCATTTT.